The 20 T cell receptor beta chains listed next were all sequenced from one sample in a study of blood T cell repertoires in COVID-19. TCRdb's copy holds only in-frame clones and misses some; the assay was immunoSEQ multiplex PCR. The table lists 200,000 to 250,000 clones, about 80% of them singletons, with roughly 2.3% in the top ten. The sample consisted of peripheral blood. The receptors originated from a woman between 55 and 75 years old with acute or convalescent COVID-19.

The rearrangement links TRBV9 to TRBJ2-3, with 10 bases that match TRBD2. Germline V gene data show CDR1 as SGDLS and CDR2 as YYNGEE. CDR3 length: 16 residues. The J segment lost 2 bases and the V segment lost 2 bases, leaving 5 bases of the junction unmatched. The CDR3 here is CASSVWSGGDTDTQYF. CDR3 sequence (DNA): TGTGCCAGCAGCGTTTGGAGCGGGGGGGACACAGATACGCAGTATTTT. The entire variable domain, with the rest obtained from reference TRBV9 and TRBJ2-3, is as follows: DSGVTQTPKHLITATGQRVTLRCSPRSGDLSVYWYQQSLDQGLQFLIQYYNGEERAKGNILERFSAQQFPDLHSELNLSSLELGDSALYFCASSVWSGGDTDTQYFGPGTRLTVL.

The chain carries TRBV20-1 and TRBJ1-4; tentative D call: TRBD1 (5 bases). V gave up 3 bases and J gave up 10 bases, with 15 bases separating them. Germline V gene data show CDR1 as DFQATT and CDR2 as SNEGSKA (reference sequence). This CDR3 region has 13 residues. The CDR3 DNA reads TGCAGTGCTAGTAAGAGTCGCGGGGGAAAACTGTTTTTT. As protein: CSASKSRGGKLFF.

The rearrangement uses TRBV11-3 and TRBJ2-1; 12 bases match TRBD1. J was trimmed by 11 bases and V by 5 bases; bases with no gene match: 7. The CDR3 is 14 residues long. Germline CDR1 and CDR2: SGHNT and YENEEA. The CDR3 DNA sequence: TGTGCCAGCAGCATGGGACAGGGGGCAGGGAAGCAGTTCTTC. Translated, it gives CASSMGQGAGKQFF.

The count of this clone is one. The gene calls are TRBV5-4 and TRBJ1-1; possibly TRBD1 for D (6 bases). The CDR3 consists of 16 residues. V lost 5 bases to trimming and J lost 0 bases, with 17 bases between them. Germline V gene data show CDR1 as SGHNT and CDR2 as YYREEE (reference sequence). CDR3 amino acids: CASRAGGTSMNTEAFF. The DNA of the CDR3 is TGTGCCAGCAGGGCGGGGGGGACATCCATGAACACTGAAGCTTTCTTT. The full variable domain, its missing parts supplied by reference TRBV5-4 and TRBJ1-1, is ETGVTQSPTHLIKTRGQQVTLRCSSQSGHNTVSWYQQALGQGPQFIFQYYREEENGRGNFPPRFSGLQFPNYSSELNVNALELDDSALYLCASRAGGTSMNTEAFFGQGTRLTVV.

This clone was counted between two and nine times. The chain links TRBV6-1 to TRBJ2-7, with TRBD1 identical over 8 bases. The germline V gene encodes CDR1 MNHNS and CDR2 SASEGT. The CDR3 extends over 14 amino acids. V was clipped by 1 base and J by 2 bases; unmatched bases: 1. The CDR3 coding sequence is TGTGCCAGCAGTGAAGTACAGGGGGCCTACGAGCAGTACTTC. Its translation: CASSEVQGAYEQYF.

The CDR3 protein is CASSLGQQETQYF. CDR3 bases: TGTGCCAGCAGTTTGGGACAGCAAGAGACCCAGTACTTC. The chain recombines TRBV7-8 with TRBJ2-5, with TRBD1 matching over 7 bases. Trimming removed 6 bases from V and 2 bases from J; junction bases left unmatched: 3. This CDR3 spans 13 amino acids. Germline lookup yields CDR1 SGHVS and CDR2 FQNEAQ.

The CDR3 region is CASSPAQGEKLFF. The CDR3 DNA sequence: TGTGCCAGCAGCCCCGCTCAGGGGGAAAAACTGTTTTTT. The chain has TRBV4-2 and TRBJ1-4; D is possibly TRBD1 (6 bases). The CDR3 contains 13 residues. Trimming stripped 4 bases from V and 8 bases from J, with 11 bases between. The V gene's germline CDR1 is LGHNA and CDR2 YNFKEQ.

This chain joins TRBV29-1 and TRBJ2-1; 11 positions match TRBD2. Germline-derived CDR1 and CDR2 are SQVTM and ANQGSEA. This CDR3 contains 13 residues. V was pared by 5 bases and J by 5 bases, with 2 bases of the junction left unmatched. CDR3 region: CSVRLAGHNEQFF. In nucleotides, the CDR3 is TGCAGCGTTCGACTAGCGGGACACAATGAGCAGTTCTTC.

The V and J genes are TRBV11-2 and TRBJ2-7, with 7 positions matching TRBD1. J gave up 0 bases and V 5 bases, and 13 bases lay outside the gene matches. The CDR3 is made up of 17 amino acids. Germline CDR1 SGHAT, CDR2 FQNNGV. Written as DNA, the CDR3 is TGTGCCAGCAGCCCCTCCCCTATCCGGGACAGCTCCTACGAGCAGTACTTC. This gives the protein CASSPSPIRDSSYEQYF.

The CDR3 region is CASSHGTGGYSNQPQHF. Written as DNA, the CDR3 is TGTGCCAGCAGCCATGGGACAGGGGGGTATAGCAATCAGCCCCAGCATTTT. The chain is built from TRBV4-2 and TRBJ1-5; 11 bases align to TRBD1. Trimming at V came to 3 bases and at J to 0 bases, leaving 4 bases not matched to a gene. Germline CDR1 reads LGHNA; CDR2 reads YNFKEQ. This CDR3 has 17 residues.

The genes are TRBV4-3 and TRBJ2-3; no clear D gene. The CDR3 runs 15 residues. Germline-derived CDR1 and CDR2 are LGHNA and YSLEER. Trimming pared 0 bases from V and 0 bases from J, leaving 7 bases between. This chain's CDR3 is CASSQEAASTDTQYF. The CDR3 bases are TGCGCCAGCAGCCAAGAGGCGGCTAGCACAGATACGCAGTATTTT.

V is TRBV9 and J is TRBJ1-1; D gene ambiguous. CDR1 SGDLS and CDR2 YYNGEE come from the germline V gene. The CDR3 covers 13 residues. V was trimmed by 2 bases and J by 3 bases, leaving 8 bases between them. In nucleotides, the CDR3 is TGTGCCAGCAGCGTTACAGATTACACTGAAGCTTTCTTT. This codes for CASSVTDYTEAFF.

The CDR3 loop is CAWSDGRQRGVSDTQYF. The CDR3, as DNA: TGTGCCTGGAGTGACGGCCGGCAGCGGGGGGTGTCAGATACGCAGTATTTT. This sequence joins TRBV30 and TRBJ2-3, with TRBD2 matching 9 bases. The CDR3 is 17 amino acids. Germline CDR1 GTSNPN, CDR2 SVGIG (reference sequence). V dropped 1 base and J dropped 4; count of bases not matched to a gene: 12.

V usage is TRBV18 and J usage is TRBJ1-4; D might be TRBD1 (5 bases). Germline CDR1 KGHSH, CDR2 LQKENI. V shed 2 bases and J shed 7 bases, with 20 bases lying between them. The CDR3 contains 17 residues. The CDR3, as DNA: TGTGCCAGCTCACCAGACGAGGCGGCGATAGGGGCTGAAAAACTGTTTTTT. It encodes CASSPDEAAIGAEKLFF.

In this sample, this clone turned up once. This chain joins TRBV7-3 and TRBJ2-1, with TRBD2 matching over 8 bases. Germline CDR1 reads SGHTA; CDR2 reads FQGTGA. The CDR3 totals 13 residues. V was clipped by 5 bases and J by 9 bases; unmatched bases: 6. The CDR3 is CASSLTSETEQFF. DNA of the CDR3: TGTGCCAGCAGCCTGACTAGCGAGACTGAGCAGTTCTTC.

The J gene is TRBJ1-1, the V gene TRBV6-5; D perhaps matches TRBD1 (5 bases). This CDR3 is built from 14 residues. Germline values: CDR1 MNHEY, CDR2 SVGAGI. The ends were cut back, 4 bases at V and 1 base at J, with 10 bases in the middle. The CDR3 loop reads CASSSTGQNTEAFF. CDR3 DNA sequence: TGTGCCAGCAGTTCTACCGGACAGAACACTGAAGCTTTCTTT.

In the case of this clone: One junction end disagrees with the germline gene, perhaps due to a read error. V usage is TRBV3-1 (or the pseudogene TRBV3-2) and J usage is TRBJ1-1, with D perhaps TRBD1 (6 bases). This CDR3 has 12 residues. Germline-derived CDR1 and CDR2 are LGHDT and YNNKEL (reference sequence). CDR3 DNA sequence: TGTGCCAGCAGCCAAGGACCTCTCGGACAGAGATTT. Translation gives CASSQGPLGQRF.

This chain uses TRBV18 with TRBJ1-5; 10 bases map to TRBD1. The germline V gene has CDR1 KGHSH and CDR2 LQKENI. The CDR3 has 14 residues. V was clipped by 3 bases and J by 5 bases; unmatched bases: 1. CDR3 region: CASSPGTGDQPQHF. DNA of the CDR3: TGTGCCAGCTCACCCGGGACAGGGGATCAGCCCCAGCATTTT.

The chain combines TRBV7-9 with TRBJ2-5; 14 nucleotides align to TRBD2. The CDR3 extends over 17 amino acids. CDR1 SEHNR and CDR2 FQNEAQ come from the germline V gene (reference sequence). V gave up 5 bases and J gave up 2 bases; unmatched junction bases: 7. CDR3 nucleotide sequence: TGTGCCAGCAGCCGGGGACTAGCGGGGGTGTTTCAAGAGACCCAGTACTTC. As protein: CASSRGLAGVFQETQYF.

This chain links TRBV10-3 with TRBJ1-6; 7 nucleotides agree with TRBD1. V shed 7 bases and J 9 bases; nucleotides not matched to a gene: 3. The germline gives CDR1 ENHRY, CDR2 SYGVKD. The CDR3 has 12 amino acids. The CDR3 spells CAINTGVSPLHF. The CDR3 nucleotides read TGTGCCATCAATACAGGGGTTTCACCCCTCCACTTT.